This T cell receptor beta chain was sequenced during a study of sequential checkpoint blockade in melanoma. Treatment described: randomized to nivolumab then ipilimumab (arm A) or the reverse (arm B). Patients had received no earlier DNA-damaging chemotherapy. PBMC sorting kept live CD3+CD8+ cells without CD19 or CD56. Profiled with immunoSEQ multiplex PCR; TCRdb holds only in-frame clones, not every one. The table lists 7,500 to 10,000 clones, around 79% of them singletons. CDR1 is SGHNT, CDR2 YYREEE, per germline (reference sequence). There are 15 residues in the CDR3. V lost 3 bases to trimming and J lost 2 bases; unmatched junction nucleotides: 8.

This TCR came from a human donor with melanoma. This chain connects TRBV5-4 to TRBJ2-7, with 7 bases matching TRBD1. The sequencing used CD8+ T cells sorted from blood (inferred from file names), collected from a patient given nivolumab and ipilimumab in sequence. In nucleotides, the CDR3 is TGTGCCAGCAGCTATGGGACAGCCTTAACCTACGAGCAGTACTTC. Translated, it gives CASSYGTALTYEQYF.